The entry that follows covers one T cell receptor beta chain sequence. The sample comes from a study of shared clonotypes between healthy human individuals. About the research overall: Two female and three male donors aged 18 to 49 were enrolled.

Every immunoSEQ plate was one replicate of a subset's evenly spread DNA. Each sorted subset replicate got 200 ng genomic DNA, about 33,000 genomes. Libraries were prepared by immunoSEQ multiplex PCR; TCRdb keeps only in-frame clonotypes and omits some of them. There are roughly 1,800,000 clones in the sample; roughly 94% occur only once, and roughly 1% lies in the top ten. Naive CD8 cells, CD45RO-negative and positively selected for CCR7, excluded terminally differentiated effector memory CD45RA+ cells. None of the donors, who were healthy HIV-negative adults, had recently had acute infections or vaccinations. This receptor was taken from a man aged 18 to 29 in good health. The sequencing input was naive CD8+ T cells sorted from blood.

CDR3 bases: TGTGCCACCAGCAGAGATAGGATAAGTTGGAATGAGCAGTTCTTC. This encodes CATSRDRISWNEQFF. The chain uses TRBV15 and TRBJ2-1; D remains ambiguous. The CDR3 is 15 amino acids. Trimming removed 0 bases from V and 7 bases from J, with 13 bases in between. CDR1 and CDR2 from the germline V gene are LNHNV and YYDKDF (reference sequence).